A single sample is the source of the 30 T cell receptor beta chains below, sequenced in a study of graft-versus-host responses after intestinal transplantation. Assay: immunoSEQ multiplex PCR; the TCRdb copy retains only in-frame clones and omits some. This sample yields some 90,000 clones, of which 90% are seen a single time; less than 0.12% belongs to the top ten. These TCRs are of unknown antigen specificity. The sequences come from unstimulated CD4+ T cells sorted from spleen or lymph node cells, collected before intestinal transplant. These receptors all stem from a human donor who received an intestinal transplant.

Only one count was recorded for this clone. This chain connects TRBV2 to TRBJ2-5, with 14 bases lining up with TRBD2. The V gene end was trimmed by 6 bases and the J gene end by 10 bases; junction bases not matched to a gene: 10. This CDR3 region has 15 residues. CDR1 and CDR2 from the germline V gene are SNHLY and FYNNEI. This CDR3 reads CASRATSGGAGRQYF. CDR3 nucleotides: TGTGCCAGCAGAGCGACTAGCGGGGGGGCTGGTCGCCAGTACTTC. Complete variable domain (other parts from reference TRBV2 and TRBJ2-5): EPEVTQTPSHQVTQMGQEVILRCVPISNHLYFYWYRQILGQKVEFLVSFYNNEISEKSEIFDDQFSVERPDGSNFTLKIRSTKLEDSAMYFCASRATSGGAGRQYFGPGTRLLVL.

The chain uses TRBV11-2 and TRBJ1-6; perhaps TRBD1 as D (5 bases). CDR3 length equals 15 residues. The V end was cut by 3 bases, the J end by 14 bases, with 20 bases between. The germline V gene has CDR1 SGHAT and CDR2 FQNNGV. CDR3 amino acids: CASSFNPQGLATLHF. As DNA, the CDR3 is TGTGCCAGCAGCTTTAACCCGCAGGGACTTGCGACCCTCCACTTT. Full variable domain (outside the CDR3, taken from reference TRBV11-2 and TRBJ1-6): EAGVAQSPRYKIIEKRQSVAFWCNPISGHATLYWYQQILGQGPKLLIQFQNNGVVDDSQLPKDRFSAERLKGVDSTLKIQPAKLEDSAVYLCASSFNPQGLATLHFGNGTRLTVT.

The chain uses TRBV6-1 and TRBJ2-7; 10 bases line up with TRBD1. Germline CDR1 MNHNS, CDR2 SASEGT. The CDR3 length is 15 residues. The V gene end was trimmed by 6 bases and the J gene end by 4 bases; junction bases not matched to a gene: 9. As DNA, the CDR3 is TGTGCCAGCAGCCACGACAGGGGGCAGGTTTACGAGCAGTACTTC. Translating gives CASSHDRGQVYEQYF.

In DNA, the CDR3 is TGTGCCAGCAGTTATAGCAGTACTAACTATGGCTACACCTTC. This translates into CASSYSSTNYGYTF. The chain links TRBV6-5 to TRBJ1-2; D not certain. The germline V and J ends were trimmed by 3 bases and 0 bases, with 8 bases remaining between them. In germline, CDR1 is MNHEY, CDR2 SVGAGI. CDR3 length: 14 amino acids.

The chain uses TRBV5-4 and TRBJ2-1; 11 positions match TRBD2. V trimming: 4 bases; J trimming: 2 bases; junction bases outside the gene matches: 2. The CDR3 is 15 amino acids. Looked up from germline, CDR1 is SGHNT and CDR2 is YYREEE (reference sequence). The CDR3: CASSHSGGAYNEQFF. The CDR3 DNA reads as TGTGCCAGCAGCCATAGCGGGGGGGCCTACAATGAGCAGTTCTTC.

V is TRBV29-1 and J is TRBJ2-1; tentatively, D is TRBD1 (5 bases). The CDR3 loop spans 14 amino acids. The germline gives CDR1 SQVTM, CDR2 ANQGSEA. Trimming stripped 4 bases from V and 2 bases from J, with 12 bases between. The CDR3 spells CSVGRSGPYNEQFF. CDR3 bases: TGCAGCGTTGGGAGATCAGGGCCCTACAATGAGCAGTTCTTC.

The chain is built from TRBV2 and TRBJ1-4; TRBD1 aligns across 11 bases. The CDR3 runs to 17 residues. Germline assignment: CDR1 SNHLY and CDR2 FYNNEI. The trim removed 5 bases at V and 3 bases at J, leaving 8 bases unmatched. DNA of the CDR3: TGTGCCAGCAGTCGGGACAGGGGGGGTGGGGCTAATGAAAAACTGTTTTTT. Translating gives CASSRDRGGGANEKLFF.

For the CDR3, the DNA is TGTGCCAGCAGTGAACTTGGGAGTCGTACCGAAAAACTGTTTTTT. Amino acids: CASSELGSRTEKLFF. This chain connects TRBV6-1 to TRBJ1-4; no reliable D call. The CDR3 loop spans 15 amino acids. V was cut by 2 bases and J by 8 bases, with 15 bases left in between. CDR1 and CDR2 from the germline V gene are MNHNS and SASEGT.

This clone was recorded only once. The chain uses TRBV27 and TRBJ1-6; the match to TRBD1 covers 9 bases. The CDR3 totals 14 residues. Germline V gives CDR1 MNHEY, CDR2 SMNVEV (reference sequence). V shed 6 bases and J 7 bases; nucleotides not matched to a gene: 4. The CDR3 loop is CASSPGTGNSPLHF. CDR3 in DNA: TGTGCCAGCAGCCCCGGGACAGGGAATTCACCCCTCCACTTT.

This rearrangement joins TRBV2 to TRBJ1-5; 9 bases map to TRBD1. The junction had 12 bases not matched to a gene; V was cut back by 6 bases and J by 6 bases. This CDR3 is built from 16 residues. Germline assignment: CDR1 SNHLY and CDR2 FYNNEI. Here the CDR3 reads CASRIPDRGPTQPQHF. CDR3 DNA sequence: TGTGCCAGCAGGATCCCGGACAGGGGCCCCACTCAGCCCCAGCATTTT.

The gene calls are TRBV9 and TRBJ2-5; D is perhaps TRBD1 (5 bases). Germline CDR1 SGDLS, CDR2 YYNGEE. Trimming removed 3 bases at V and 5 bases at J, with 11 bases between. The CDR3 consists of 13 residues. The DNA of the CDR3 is TGTGCCAGCAGCGAGGGGCCATTGGAGACCCAGTACTTC. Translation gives CASSEGPLETQYF.

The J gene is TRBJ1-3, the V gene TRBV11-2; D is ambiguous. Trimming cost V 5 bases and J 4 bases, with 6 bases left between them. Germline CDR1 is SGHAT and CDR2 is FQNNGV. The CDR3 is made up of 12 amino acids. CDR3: CASSPQGNTIYF. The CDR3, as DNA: TGTGCCAGCAGCCCCCAAGGAAACACCATATATTTT.

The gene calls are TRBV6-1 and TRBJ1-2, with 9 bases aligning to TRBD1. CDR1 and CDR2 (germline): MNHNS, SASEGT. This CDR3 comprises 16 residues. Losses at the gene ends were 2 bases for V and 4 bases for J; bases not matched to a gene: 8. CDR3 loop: CASSEFPRDRVYGYTF. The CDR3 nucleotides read TGTGCCAGCAGTGAATTTCCCCGGGACAGGGTCTATGGCTACACCTTC.

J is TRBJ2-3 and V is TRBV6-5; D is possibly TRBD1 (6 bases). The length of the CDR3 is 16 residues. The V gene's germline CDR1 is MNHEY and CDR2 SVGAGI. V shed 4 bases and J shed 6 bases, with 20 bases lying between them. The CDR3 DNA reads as TGTGCCAGCAGTTCGCCCGGGACACACACAGTGGATACGCAGTATTTT. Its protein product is CASSSPGTHTVDTQYF.

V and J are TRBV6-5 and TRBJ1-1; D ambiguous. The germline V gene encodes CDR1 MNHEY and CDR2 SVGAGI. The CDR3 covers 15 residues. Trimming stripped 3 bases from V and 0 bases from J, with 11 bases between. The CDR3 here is CASSYASRMNTEAFF. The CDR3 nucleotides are TGTGCCAGCAGTTATGCATCCAGGATGAACACTGAAGCTTTCTTT.

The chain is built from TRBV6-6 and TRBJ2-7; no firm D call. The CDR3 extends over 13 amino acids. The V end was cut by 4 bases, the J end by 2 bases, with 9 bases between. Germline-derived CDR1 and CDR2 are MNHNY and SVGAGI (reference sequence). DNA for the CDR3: TGTGCCAGCAGTTCCCATGTCACCTACGAGCAGTACTTC. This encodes CASSSHVTYEQYF.

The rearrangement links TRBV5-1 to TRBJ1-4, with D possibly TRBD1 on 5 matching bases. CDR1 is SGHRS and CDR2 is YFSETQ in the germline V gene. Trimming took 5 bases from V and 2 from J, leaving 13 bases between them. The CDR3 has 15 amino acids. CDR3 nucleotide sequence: TGCGCCAGCAGACTGCTGGGGGGGACTAATGAAAAACTGTTTTTT. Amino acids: CASRLLGGTNEKLFF.

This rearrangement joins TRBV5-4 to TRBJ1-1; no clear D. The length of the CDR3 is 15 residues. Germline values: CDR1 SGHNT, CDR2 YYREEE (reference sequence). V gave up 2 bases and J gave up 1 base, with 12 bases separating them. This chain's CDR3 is CASSFTQLANTEAFF. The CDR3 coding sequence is TGTGCCAGCAGCTTCACACAGCTAGCGAACACTGAAGCTTTCTTT.

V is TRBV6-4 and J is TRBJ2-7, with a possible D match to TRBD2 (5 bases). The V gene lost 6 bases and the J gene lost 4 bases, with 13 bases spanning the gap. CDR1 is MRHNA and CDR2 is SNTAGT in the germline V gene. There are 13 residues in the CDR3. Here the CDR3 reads CASRAPPGYEQYF. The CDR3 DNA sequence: TGTGCCAGCAGGGCCCCCCCGGGGTACGAGCAGTACTTC.

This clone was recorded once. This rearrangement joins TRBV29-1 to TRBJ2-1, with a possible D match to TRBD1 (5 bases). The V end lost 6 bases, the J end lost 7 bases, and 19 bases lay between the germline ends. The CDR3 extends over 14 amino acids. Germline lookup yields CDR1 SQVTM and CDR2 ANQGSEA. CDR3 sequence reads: CSVSLRFQGNEQFF. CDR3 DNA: TGCAGCGTCAGCTTGCGATTCCAGGGAAATGAGCAGTTCTTC.

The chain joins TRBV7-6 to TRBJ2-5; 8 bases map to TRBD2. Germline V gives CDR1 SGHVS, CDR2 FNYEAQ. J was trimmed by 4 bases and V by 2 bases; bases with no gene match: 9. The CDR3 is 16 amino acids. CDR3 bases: TGTGCCAGCAGCTTACGTCCCGGGGGGGCCCCAGAGACCCAGTACTTC. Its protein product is CASSLRPGGAPETQYF.

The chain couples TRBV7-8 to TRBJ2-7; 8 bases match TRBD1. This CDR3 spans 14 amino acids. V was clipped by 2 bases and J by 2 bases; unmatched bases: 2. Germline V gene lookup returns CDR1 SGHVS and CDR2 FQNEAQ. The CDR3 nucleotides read TGTGCCAGCAGCTTAACACAGGGGGCCTACGAGCAGTACTTC. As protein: CASSLTQGAYEQYF.

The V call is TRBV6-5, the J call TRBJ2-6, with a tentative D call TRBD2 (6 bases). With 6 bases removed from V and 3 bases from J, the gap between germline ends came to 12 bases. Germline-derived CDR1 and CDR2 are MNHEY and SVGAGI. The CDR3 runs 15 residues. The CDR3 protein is CASSPRGVGANVLTF. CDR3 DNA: TGTGCCAGCAGCCCCCGCGGGGTTGGGGCCAACGTCCTGACTTTC.

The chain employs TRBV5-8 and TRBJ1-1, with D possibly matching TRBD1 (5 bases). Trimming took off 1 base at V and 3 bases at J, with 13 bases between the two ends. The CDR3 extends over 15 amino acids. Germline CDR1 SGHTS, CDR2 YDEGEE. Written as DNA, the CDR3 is TGTGCCAGCAGCTTGTTCGGGGGACCCGACACTGAAGCTTTCTTT. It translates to CASSLFGGPDTEAFF.

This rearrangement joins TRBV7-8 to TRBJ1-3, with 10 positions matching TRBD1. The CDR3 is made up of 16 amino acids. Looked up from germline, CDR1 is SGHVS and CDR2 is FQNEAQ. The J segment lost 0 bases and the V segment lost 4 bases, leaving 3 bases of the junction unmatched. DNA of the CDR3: TGTGCCAGCAGCTCCGGGGACAGGGGCTCTGGAAACACCATATATTTT. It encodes CASSSGDRGSGNTIYF.

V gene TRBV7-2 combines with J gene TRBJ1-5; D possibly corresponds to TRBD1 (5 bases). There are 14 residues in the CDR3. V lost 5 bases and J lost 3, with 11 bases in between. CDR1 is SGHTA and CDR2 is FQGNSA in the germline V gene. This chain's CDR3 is CASSPGISNQPQHF. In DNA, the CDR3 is TGTGCCAGCAGCCCAGGGATTTCCAATCAGCCCCAGCATTTT.

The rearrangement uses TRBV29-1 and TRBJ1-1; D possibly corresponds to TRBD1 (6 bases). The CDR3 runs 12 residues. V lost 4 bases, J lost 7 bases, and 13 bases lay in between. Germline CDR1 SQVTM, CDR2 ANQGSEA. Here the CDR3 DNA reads TGCAGCGTTGCAGGACAGTTTATTGAAGCTTTCTTT. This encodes CSVAGQFIEAFF. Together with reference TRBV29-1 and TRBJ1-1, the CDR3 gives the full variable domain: SAVISQKPSRDICQRGTSLTIQCQVDSQVTMMFWYRQQPGQSLTLIATANQGSEATYESGFVIDKFPISRPNLTFSTLTVSNMSPEDSSIYLCSVAGQFIEAFFGQGTRLTVV.

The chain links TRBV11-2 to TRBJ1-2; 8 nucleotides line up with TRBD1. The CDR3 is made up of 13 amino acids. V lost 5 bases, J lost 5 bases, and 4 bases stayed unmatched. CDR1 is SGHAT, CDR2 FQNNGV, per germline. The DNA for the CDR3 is TGTGCCAGCAGCGGGGACAGGACTTATGGCTACACCTTC. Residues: CASSGDRTYGYTF.

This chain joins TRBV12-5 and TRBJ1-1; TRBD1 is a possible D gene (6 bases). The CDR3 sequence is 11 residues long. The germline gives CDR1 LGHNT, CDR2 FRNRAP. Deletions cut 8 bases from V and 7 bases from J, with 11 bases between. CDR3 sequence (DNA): TGTGCTAGTAATGAAGGGGGTGAAGCTTTCTTT. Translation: CASNEGGEAFF.

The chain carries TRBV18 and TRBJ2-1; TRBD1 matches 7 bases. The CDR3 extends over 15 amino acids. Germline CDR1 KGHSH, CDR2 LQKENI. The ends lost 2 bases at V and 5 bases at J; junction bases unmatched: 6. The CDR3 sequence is CASSPSRGSNNEQFF. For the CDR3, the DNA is TGTGCCAGCTCACCAAGCAGGGGGAGTAACAATGAGCAGTTCTTC.